These 26 T cell receptor beta chains originate from one sample sequenced in a study of cytomegalovirus exposure and HLA in healthy donors (dated 2017 in TCRdb). The library was made by the immunoSEQ multiplex PCR assay. For the multiplex PCR, a mixture combining 60 forward primers for TCR Vbeta segments and 13 reverse primers for TCR Jbeta segments was used. The table was pulled from immuneACCESS by TCRdb, which kept in-frame rearrangements only. Such tables lose some clones; where checked, under half of the loss comes from unresolved V genes, and the rest has no known cause. The sample table records about 64,000 clones; about 60% of these occur just once. Around 3.1% of the sample lies in the top ten. Sequencing was carried out using PBMCs. The receptors were sampled from a woman aged 50 to 60 in good health and CMV-seronegative.

There are a few counts of this clone. CDR3 coding DNA: TGCGCCAGCAGCTTGTCCGGCGGAGGGGAAAAACTGTTTTTT. Encoded protein: CASSLSGGGEKLFF. The chain is built from TRBV5-1 and TRBJ1-4, with D unclear. Germline CDR1 and CDR2: SGHRS and YFSETQ. V lost 1 base to trimming and J lost 8 bases, with 12 bases between them. The CDR3 spans 14 residues.

DNA for the CDR3: TGTGCCACCAGCAGAGATCAATTCCATGAGCAGTTCTTC. Translated: CATSRDQFHEQFF. The V gene is TRBV15, the J gene TRBJ2-1; the D is unclear. The CDR3 has 13 amino acids. Trimming left V 0 bases short and J 8 bases short, with 8 bases between. Germline V gene data show CDR1 as LNHNV and CDR2 as YYDKDF (reference sequence).

The rearrangement uses TRBV12-5 and TRBJ1-3; 8 nucleotides align to TRBD1. The CDR3 contains 15 residues. V was clipped by 1 base and J by 8 bases; unmatched bases: 7. Germline CDR1 reads LGHNT; CDR2 reads FRNRAP. The CDR3 region is CASGLGIGQGYTIYF. CDR3 sequence (DNA): TGTGCTAGTGGTTTGGGGATTGGACAGGGCTACACCATATATTTT.

The sample holds one count of this clone. The chain combines TRBV19 with TRBJ1-5; TRBD1 is a possible D gene (5 bases). The length of the CDR3 is 17 residues. V shed 6 bases and J shed 3 bases, with 21 bases lying between them. CDR1 and CDR2 from the germline V gene are LNHDA and SQIVND (reference sequence). This chain's CDR3 is CASRSYLGPYANQPQHF. In DNA, the CDR3 is TGTGCCAGTAGGTCCTATTTGGGGCCCTACGCCAATCAGCCCCAGCATTTT.

This rearrangement joins TRBV5-1 to TRBJ1-1; D possibly corresponds to TRBD1 (5 bases). CDR1 is SGHRS, CDR2 YFSETQ, per germline. The ends were cut back, 4 bases at V and 5 bases at J, with 15 bases in the middle. There are 14 residues in the CDR3. The CDR3 bases are TGCGCCAGCAGCCCCGGGACGGGGGAAACTGAAGCTTTCTTT. Protein sequence: CASSPGTGETEAFF. Using reference TRBV5-1 and TRBJ1-1 for the parts outside the CDR3, the full variable domain is KAGVTQTPRYLIKTRGQQVTLSCSPISGHRSVSWYQQTPGQGLQFLFEYFSETQRNKGNFPGRFSGRQFSNSRSEMNVSTLELGDSALYLCASSPGTGETEAFFGQGTRLTVV.

This rearrangement joins TRBV6-5 to TRBJ2-1; TRBD2 matches 8 bases. The CDR3 has 15 amino acids. The germline V gene has CDR1 MNHEY and CDR2 SVGAGI. The ends lost 5 bases at V and 2 bases at J; junction bases unmatched: 5. The CDR3: CASSLRAGAYNEQFF. The CDR3 DNA reads as TGTGCCAGCAGTCTCAGAGCGGGAGCCTACAATGAGCAGTTCTTC.

For this clone: The junction and the germline gene differ at one end; a read error may be behind it. V and J are TRBV15 and TRBJ1-5, with D maybe TRBD1 (6 bases). This CDR3 contains 15 residues. Germline V gene sequence: CDR1 LNHNV, CDR2 YYDKDF (reference sequence). The CDR3, as DNA: TGTGCCACCAACAGAGATCAGGGGAGCCTTCGGCCCCAGCATTTT. Amino acids: CATNRDQGSLRPQHF.

The rearrangement links TRBV30 to TRBJ1-1, with D perhaps TRBD1 (5 bases). V lost 4 bases and J 3 bases, leaving 15 bases between the germline ends. CDR1 GTSNPN and CDR2 SVGIG come from the germline V gene (reference sequence). This CDR3 is built from 14 residues. CDR3 loop: CAWNYRSLYTEAFF. CDR3 in DNA: TGTGCCTGGAATTACAGGTCACTCTACACTGAAGCTTTCTTT.

This clone came up a few times. The chain combines TRBV15 with TRBJ1-3; 10 nucleotides line up with TRBD1. The CDR3 loop spans 15 amino acids. V trimming: 5 bases; J trimming: 4 bases; junction bases outside the gene matches: 5. Per germline, CDR1 LNHNV and CDR2 YYDKDF (reference sequence). CDR3 sequence reads: CATSLDRGQGNTIYF. The CDR3 DNA reads TGTGCCACCAGCCTAGACAGGGGGCAAGGAAACACCATATATTTT.

The chain couples TRBV4-3 to TRBJ1-5; the D gene is possibly TRBD1 (5 bases). CDR1 is LGHNA, CDR2 YSLEER, per germline. With 0 bases removed from V and 2 bases from J, the gap between germline ends came to 11 bases. The CDR3 is made up of 16 amino acids. CDR3: CASSQDRSGGNQPQHF. CDR3 coding DNA: TGCGCCAGCAGCCAAGATCGATCGGGGGGCAATCAGCCCCAGCATTTT.

In regard to this clone: Other DNA variants within this sample encode the same CDR3. V gene TRBV29-1 combines with J gene TRBJ1-1; TRBD1 aligns across 7 bases. V lost 4 bases and J lost 1; bases outside the gene matches: 3. CDR3 size: 13 residues. Germline V gene sequence: CDR1 SQVTM, CDR2 ANQGSEA. In nucleotides, the CDR3 is TGCAGCGTTGCGGGACAGCAGAACACTGAAGCTTTCTTT. It translates to CSVAGQQNTEAFF. Variable domain in full (rest from reference TRBV29-1 and TRBJ1-1): SAVISQKPSRDICQRGTSLTIQCQVDSQVTMMFWYRQQPGQSLTLIATANQGSEATYESGFVIDKFPISRPNLTFSTLTVSNMSPEDSSIYLCSVAGQQNTEAFFGQGTRLTVV.

There are a few counts of this clone. The V gene is TRBV5-4, the J gene TRBJ2-2; D perhaps matches TRBD1 (5 bases). The CDR3 length is 15 residues. The germline V gene encodes CDR1 SGHNT and CDR2 YYREEE (reference sequence). V was clipped by 2 bases and J by 6 bases, with 14 bases between them. DNA for the CDR3: TGTGCCAGCAGCTTTGGCAGGGCCGGTCCCGGGGAGCTGTTTTTT. This translates into CASSFGRAGPGELFF.

This clone has more than one count but fewer than ten. This sequence joins TRBV4-3 and TRBJ1-4, with 7 bases lining up with TRBD1. The CDR3 length is 14 residues. Germline assignment: CDR1 LGHNA and CDR2 YSLEER. V dropped 4 bases and J dropped 4; count of bases not matched to a gene: 3. CDR3 in DNA: TGCGCCAGCAGCCTGGACAGGAGTAATGAAAAACTGTTTTTT. Translated: CASSLDRSNEKLFF.

This sequence joins TRBV5-1 and TRBJ2-2; D perhaps matches TRBD2 (5 bases). Germline V gives CDR1 SGHRS, CDR2 YFSETQ. V was clipped by 2 bases and J by 2 bases, with 16 bases between them. The CDR3 extends over 17 amino acids. The DNA of the CDR3 is TGCGCCAGCAGCTTCGCCGTGAGCGGAGTCAACACCGGGGAGCTGTTTTTT. Encoded protein: CASSFAVSGVNTGELFF.

The sample holds one count of this clone. This chain joins TRBV5-4 and TRBJ1-2; D remains unclear. CDR3 size: 12 residues. V lost 0 bases, J lost 8 bases, and 8 bases lay in between. Germline V lookup: CDR1 SGHNT, CDR2 YYREEE (reference sequence). The CDR3 region has the DNA TGTGCCAGCAGCTTGGCATCGGAGGGCTACACCTTC. It translates to CASSLASEGYTF.

The rearrangement uses TRBV11-2 and TRBJ1-1; 7 nucleotides line up with TRBD1. The germline gives CDR1 SGHAT, CDR2 FQNNGV. The CDR3 is 15 amino acids. With V trimmed by 5 bases and J by 3 bases, 9 bases remained unmatched. CDR3 region: CASSPLRGMDTEAFF. In nucleotides, the CDR3 is TGTGCCAGCAGCCCGCTCAGGGGGATGGACACTGAAGCTTTCTTT. Full variable domain (rest looked up from reference TRBV11-2 and TRBJ1-1): EAGVAQSPRYKIIEKRQSVAFWCNPISGHATLYWYQQILGQGPKLLIQFQNNGVVDDSQLPKDRFSAERLKGVDSTLKIQPAKLEDSAVYLCASSPLRGMDTEAFFGQGTRLTVV.

This clone came up once. The CDR3 sequence is CASSWNSGSAIYEQYF. As DNA, the CDR3 is TGTGCCAGCAGCTGGAATAGCGGGTCCGCGATCTACGAGCAGTACTTC. The J gene is TRBJ2-7, the V gene TRBV5-4, with TRBD2 matching over 7 bases. CDR1 and CDR2 from the germline V gene are SGHNT and YYREEE (reference sequence). Trimming took 3 bases from V and 3 from J; bases not matched to a gene: 12. The CDR3 has 16 residues.

J is TRBJ1-2 and V is TRBV5-8; 10 nucleotides line up with TRBD1. The CDR3 covers 15 residues. The J segment lost 7 bases and the V segment lost 3 bases, leaving 9 bases of the junction unmatched. From germline, CDR1 is SGHTS and CDR2 YDEGEE. In nucleotides, the CDR3 is TGTGCCAGCAGCTGGTACGGGACAGGGGAGAGTGGCTACACCTTC. It encodes CASSWYGTGESGYTF.

J is TRBJ2-5 and V is TRBV2, with D possibly matching TRBD1 (5 bases). The V end lost 6 bases, the J end lost 4 bases, and 12 bases lay between the germline ends. Germline CDR1 SNHLY, CDR2 FYNNEI. The CDR3 is 13 amino acids. Here the CDR3 reads CASRGTGAETQYF. The CDR3 nucleotides read TGTGCCAGCAGAGGAACAGGAGCAGAGACCCAGTACTTC.

V is TRBV4-3 and J is TRBJ2-7, with 7 bases matching TRBD2. Unmatched junction bases numbered 7, after V lost 0 bases and J lost 2 bases. The germline gives CDR1 LGHNA, CDR2 YSLEER. This CDR3 spans 16 amino acids. CDR3 in amino acids: CASSQDQASGPYEQYF. DNA for the CDR3: TGCGCCAGCAGCCAAGATCAGGCTAGCGGCCCCTACGAGCAGTACTTC.

The chain carries TRBV11-2 and TRBJ1-1; D might be TRBD1 (6 bases). Per germline, CDR1 SGHAT and CDR2 FQNNGV. The V and J ends lost 6 bases and 4 bases respectively, with 15 bases between them. This CDR3 comprises 14 residues. DNA for the CDR3: TGTGCCAGCAGGAGTCCAGGGGATACCACTGAAGCTTTCTTT. This sequence encodes CASRSPGDTTEAFF.

This clone was counted between two and nine times. The chain has TRBV9 and TRBJ2-2, with 9 bases fitting TRBD1. J gave up 5 bases and V 4 bases, and 12 bases lay outside the gene matches. CDR1 and CDR2 (germline): SGDLS, YYNGEE. This CDR3 comprises 17 residues. CDR3 in amino acids: CASSIVGQGGVTGELFF. CDR3 coding DNA: TGTGCCAGCAGCATAGTGGGACAGGGTGGAGTGACCGGGGAGCTGTTTTTT.

The chain employs TRBV5-1 and TRBJ2-1; 11 positions agree with TRBD2. Germline CDR1 and CDR2: SGHRS and YFSETQ. The CDR3 length is 17 residues. With V trimmed by 4 bases and J by 4 bases, 10 bases remained unmatched. The CDR3 bases are TGCGCCAGCAGCCTCCAACCGGGACTAGCGGTTTACAATGAGCAGTTCTTC. Protein product: CASSLQPGLAVYNEQFF.

This chain uses TRBV27 with TRBJ2-7; D is perhaps TRBD1 (7 bases). The V gene's germline CDR1 is MNHEY and CDR2 SMNVEV (reference sequence). Trimming shortened V by 0 bases and J by 1 base, and 19 bases separated the two germline ends. The CDR3 is 18 residues long. The DNA of the CDR3 is TGTGCCAGCAGTTTATCTACCGGCGCGGGGACAGTTTCCTACGAGCAGTACTTC. Its protein is CASSLSTGAGTVSYEQYF.

The chain employs TRBV6-5 and TRBJ2-4, with D possibly matching TRBD2 (6 bases). Trimming cost V 0 bases and J 15 bases, with 21 bases left between them. The CDR3 has 15 residues. Looked up from germline, CDR1 is MNHEY and CDR2 is SVGAGI. The chain's CDR3 is CASSYSEGIGPPRYF. The DNA for the CDR3 is TGTGCCAGCAGTTACTCGGAGGGCATAGGGCCTCCAAGGTACTTC.

V gene TRBV6-5 combines with J gene TRBJ2-7; a weak D match, TRBD1 (5 bases). Between the trimmed V and J ends, which lost 5 bases and 6 bases, there was a span of 14 bases. The CDR3 is 13 residues long. Germline V lookup: CDR1 MNHEY, CDR2 SVGAGI. The CDR3 DNA reads TGTGCCAGCAGTGGGGCTCCTTCGGGCGAGCAGTACTTC. Translating it yields CASSGAPSGEQYF.